These 15 T cell receptor beta chains share one sample of origin, sequenced in a study of cytomegalovirus exposure and HLA in healthy donors. The study ran its PCR with 60 Vbeta and 13 Jbeta primers. Only in-frame clones appear in the TCRdb table, and some are missing; sequencing was by immunoSEQ multiplex PCR. In the table there are some 150,000 clones, more than 60% of which are singletons. Sequencing input: PBMCs. The source is a female donor in good health and CMV-seronegative.

This clone was counted a few times. The rearrangement uses TRBV29-1 and TRBJ2-1, with a weak D call TRBD1 (5 bases). V was cut by 4 bases and J by 6 bases, with 16 bases left in between. Germline CDR1 and CDR2: SQVTM and ANQGSEA. CDR3 length: 14 residues. CDR3 sequence (DNA): TGCAGCGTTGGTGACAGCCCCTCGAGCAATGAGCAGTTCTTC. Its protein is CSVGDSPSSNEQFF.

V and J are TRBV2 and TRBJ2-1; D unresolved. The CDR3 has 15 residues. Germline CDR1 SNHLY, CDR2 FYNNEI. V lost 1 base and J lost 6, with 13 bases in between. CDR3 region: CASSEGGHKRNEQFF. CDR3 in DNA: TGTGCCAGCAGTGAAGGTGGCCACAAGCGCAATGAGCAGTTCTTC. The entire variable domain, with the rest obtained from reference TRBV2 and TRBJ2-1, is as follows: EPEVTQTPSHQVTQMGQEVILRCVPISNHLYFYWYRQILGQKVEFLVSFYNNEISEKSEIFDDQFSVERPDGSNFTLKIRSTKLEDSAMYFCASSEGGHKRNEQFFGPGTRLTVL.

The chain combines TRBV5-4 with TRBJ1-1; 8 nucleotides line up with TRBD1. Germline CDR1 SGHNT, CDR2 YYREEE (reference sequence). The ends lost 5 bases at V and 5 bases at J; junction bases unmatched: 8. The CDR3 contains 14 residues. In DNA, the CDR3 is TGTGCCAGCAGGGCCAGGGGGCTCGAGACTGAAGCTTTCTTT. It translates to CASRARGLETEAFF.

The genes are TRBV7-3 and TRBJ2-2; TRBD2 matches at 15 bases. CDR1 SGHTA and CDR2 FQGTGA come from the germline V gene. The ends lost 5 bases at V and 7 bases at J; junction bases unmatched: 5. This CDR3 is 16 amino acids long. CDR3 bases: TGTGCCAGCAGCATTGGACTAGCGGGAGGGGTCGGGGAGCTGTTTTTT. As protein: CASSIGLAGGVGELFF.

The chain carries TRBV28 and TRBJ2-5; 7 positions match TRBD2. CDR3 length equals 15 residues. Germline V gives CDR1 MDHEN, CDR2 SYDVKM. The junction had 3 bases not matched to a gene; V was cut back by 2 bases and J by 0 bases. This CDR3 reads CASSLAGENQETQYF. The CDR3 bases are TGTGCCAGCAGTTTAGCGGGAGAAAACCAAGAGACCCAGTACTTC.

The chain couples TRBV11-2 to TRBJ2-3, with D possibly matching TRBD2 (6 bases). Germline V gene lookup returns CDR1 SGHAT and CDR2 FQNNGV. CDR3 length: 16 amino acids. The V end was cut by 4 bases, the J end by 5 bases, with 19 bases between. CDR3 sequence reads: CASSSWDSSLGDTQYF. For the CDR3, the DNA is TGTGCCAGCAGCTCGTGGGACTCCAGCCTTGGAGATACGCAGTATTTT.

The chain carries TRBV6-6 and TRBJ2-5, with 7 nucleotides matching TRBD1. CDR3 size: 12 residues. CDR1 MNHNY and CDR2 SVGAGI come from the germline V gene (reference sequence). Trimming at V came to 11 bases and at J to 2 bases, leaving 5 bases not matched to a gene. In nucleotides, the CDR3 is TGTGCCTCGGGACAGCGACAAGAGACCCAGTACTTC. This sequence encodes CASGQRQETQYF.

This clone was seen a few times. This chain joins TRBV10-3 and TRBJ2-7; 10 bases are a match to TRBD2. Germline CDR1 is ENHRY and CDR2 is SYGVKD. J lost 1 base, V lost 0 bases, and 3 bases had no gene match. CDR3 length: 16 residues. The CDR3 spells CAISESVAGGSYEQYF. The CDR3 DNA is TGTGCCATCAGTGAGTCGGTAGCGGGAGGTTCCTACGAGCAGTACTTC.

This clone was picked up one time. The rearrangement joins TRBV7-3 to TRBJ1-2; no clear D. Trimming took off 3 bases at V and 8 bases at J, with 13 bases between the two ends. The CDR3 loop spans 13 amino acids. Germline CDR1 SGHTA, CDR2 FQGTGA. The CDR3 bases are TGTGCCAGCAGCTTTGAGGGAAGGAGAGGCTACACCTTC. Amino acids: CASSFEGRRGYTF.

The rearrangement joins TRBV7-2 to TRBJ1-2; D uncertain. The germline V and J ends were trimmed by 4 bases and 5 bases, with 8 bases remaining between them. CDR1 and CDR2 (germline): SGHTA, FQGNSA. CDR3 length equals 12 residues. The CDR3 sequence: CASSYSGYGYTF. The CDR3 DNA sequence: TGTGCCAGCAGCTATTCCGGGTATGGCTACACCTTC.

V gene TRBV6-1 combines with J gene TRBJ1-1; the D is unclear. CDR1 MNHNS and CDR2 SASEGT come from the germline V gene. The V end was cut by 5 bases, the J end by 6 bases, with 7 bases between. This CDR3 has 11 residues. The CDR3 protein is CASSRGAEAFF. The CDR3 bases are TGTGCCAGCAGTCGCGGGGCTGAAGCTTTCTTT.

The rearrangement uses TRBV28 and TRBJ1-5, with no clear D. This CDR3 comprises 14 residues. V lost 2 bases to trimming and J lost 3 bases, with 8 bases between them. Looked up from germline, CDR1 is MDHEN and CDR2 is SYDVKM. The CDR3 reads CASSLGRFNQPQHF. DNA for the CDR3: TGTGCCAGCAGTTTAGGCAGATTCAATCAGCCCCAGCATTTT.

The rearrangement joins TRBV4-1 to TRBJ2-6, with D perhaps matching TRBD1 (6 bases). The CDR3 is 17 residues long. V lost 4 bases and J 2 bases, leaving 15 bases between the germline ends. CDR1 is MGHRA and CDR2 is YSYEKL in the germline V gene. CDR3 bases: TGCGCCAGCAGCCCCCAAAAGACAGGTACTGGGGCCAACGTCCTGACTTTC. It codes for CASSPQKTGTGANVLTF.

This chain uses TRBV15 with TRBJ2-5, with TRBD2 matching over 12 bases. The CDR3 is made up of 14 amino acids. Germline V gene lookup returns CDR1 LNHNV and CDR2 YYDKDF (reference sequence). Unmatched junction bases numbered 2, after V lost 5 bases and J lost 4 bases. The chain's CDR3 is CATSQLAGGETQYF. In DNA, the CDR3 is TGTGCCACCAGCCAACTAGCGGGGGGAGAGACCCAGTACTTC. Based on the CDR3 plus reference TRBV15 and TRBJ2-5, the full variable domain is DAMVIQNPRYQVTQFGKPVTLSCSQTLNHNVMYWYQQKSSQAPKLLFHYYDKDFNNEADTPDNFQSRRPNTSFCFLDIRSPGLGDTAMYLCATSQLAGGETQYFGPGTRLLVL.

The rearrangement joins TRBV28 to TRBJ1-1; 7 nucleotides agree with TRBD1. Germline CDR1 MDHEN, CDR2 SYDVKM. J lost 5 bases, V lost 5 bases, and 5 bases had no gene match. The length of the CDR3 is 13 residues. CDR3 sequence reads: CASSQQGRTEAFF. The CDR3 nucleotides are TGTGCCAGCAGTCAACAGGGGAGAACTGAAGCTTTCTTT.